This is a list of T cell receptor beta chains from one sample in a study of cytomegalovirus exposure and HLA in healthy donors. TCRdb's table, derived via immunoSEQ multiplex PCR, lists solely in-frame clones and lacks some. The repertoire has about 250,000 clones, just over 70% of them found once; the top ten carry 2% to 2.5%. The material sequenced was PBMCs. These receptors came from a female donor in good health and CMV-seronegative. Both conserved end residues are part of each CDR3. A D gene is named only where the DNA matches it firmly. Where a row states a size, it is once, few, many or the class of an expanded clone; other rows omit it.

d_gene: NA
abundance: NA
v_gene: TRBV27
j_gene: TRBJ2-5
CDR3aa: CASSIYRATQETQYF
CDR3nt: TGTGCCAGCAGTATCTACAGGGCGACTCAAGAGACCCAGTACTTC

d_gene: NA
abundance: NA
v_gene: TRBV29-1
j_gene: TRBJ2-7
CDR3aa: CSVGGTYEQYF
CDR3nt: TGCAGCGTTGGAGGAACCTACGAGCAGTACTTC

d_gene: NA
abundance: NA
v_gene: TRBV19
j_gene: TRBJ1-1
CDR3aa: CASKGLRINTEAFF
CDR3nt: TGTGCCAGTAAAGGTCTGCGGATAAACACTGAAGCTTTCTTT

d_gene: NA
abundance: NA
v_gene: TRBV11-3
j_gene: TRBJ2-7
CDR3aa: CASSTRGIYEQYF
CDR3nt: TGTGCCAGCAGCACCAGGGGAATCTACGAGCAGTACTTC

d_gene: TRBD2
abundance: NA
v_gene: TRBV2
j_gene: TRBJ2-1
CDR3aa: CASGTSGTYNEQFF
CDR3nt: TGTGCCAGCGGGACTAGCGGGACCTACAATGAGCAGTTCTTC

d_gene: NA
abundance: NA
v_gene: TRBV28
j_gene: TRBJ1-3
CDR3aa: CASSGDTIYF
CDR3nt: TGTGCCAGCAGCGGGGACACCATATATTTT

d_gene: NA
abundance: NA
v_gene: TRBV10-1
j_gene: TRBJ2-2
CDR3aa: CASSPYRVTGELFF
CDR3nt: TGCGCCAGCAGCCCCTACAGGGTCACCGGGGAGCTGTTTTTT

d_gene: TRBD2
abundance: NA
v_gene: TRBV5-1
j_gene: TRBJ2-3
CDR3aa: CASSLVTSARGTDTQYF
CDR3nt: TGCGCCAGCAGCTTGGTGACTAGCGCCAGAGGCACAGATACGCAGTATTTT

d_gene: NA
abundance: NA
v_gene: TRBV19
j_gene: TRBJ1-1
CDR3aa: CASSASVRGNTEAFF
CDR3nt: TGTGCCAGTAGTGCCTCGGTTCGAGGGAACACTGAAGCTTTCTTT

d_gene: NA
abundance: NA
v_gene: TRBV7-6
j_gene: TRBJ2-7
CDR3aa: CASSLDRTYEQYF
CDR3nt: TGTGCCAGCAGCTTAGACAGGACGTACGAGCAGTACTTC

d_gene: NA
abundance: NA
v_gene: TRBV27
j_gene: TRBJ2-7
CDR3aa: CASVDLASRSYEQYF
CDR3nt: TGTGCCAGCGTCGATCTGGCTAGCCGCTCCTACGAGCAGTACTTC

d_gene: TRBD1
abundance: NA
v_gene: TRBV27
j_gene: TRBJ1-6
CDR3aa: CASSPPGQVNSPLHF
CDR3nt: TGTGCCAGCAGTCCTCCGGGACAGGTGAATTCACCCCTCCACTTT

d_gene: NA
abundance: NA
v_gene: TRBV5-1
j_gene: TRBJ2-6
CDR3aa: CASSSRQDSSGANVLTF
CDR3nt: TGCGCCAGCAGCTCCCGACAGGATAGCTCTGGGGCCAACGTCCTGACTTTC

d_gene: TRBD1
abundance: NA
v_gene: TRBV6-4
j_gene: TRBJ1-5
CDR3aa: CASSIGTDQPQHF
CDR3nt: TGTGCCAGCAGCATCGGGACAGATCAGCCCCAGCATTTT

d_gene: TRBD2
abundance: few
v_gene: TRBV28
j_gene: TRBJ2-1
CDR3aa: CASRNRAGEGNEQFF
CDR3nt: TGTGCCAGCAGAAATAGAGCGGGAGAGGGCAATGAGCAGTTCTTC

d_gene: TRBD2
abundance: once
v_gene: TRBV9
j_gene: TRBJ2-5
CDR3aa: CASSPQREGLETQYF
CDR3nt: TGTGCCAGCAGTCCTCAGCGGGAGGGCCTCGAGACCCAGTACTTC

d_gene: NA
abundance: NA
v_gene: TRBV7-9
j_gene: TRBJ1-5
CDR3aa: CSSSFGSEDRHF
CDR3nt: TGTTCCAGCAGCTTCGGCAGCGAAGATCGGCATTTT

d_gene: NA
abundance: NA
v_gene: TRBV27
j_gene: TRBJ2-2
CDR3aa: CASSLRGNTGELFF
CDR3nt: TGTGCCAGCAGTTTAAGAGGGAACACCGGGGAGCTGTTTTTT